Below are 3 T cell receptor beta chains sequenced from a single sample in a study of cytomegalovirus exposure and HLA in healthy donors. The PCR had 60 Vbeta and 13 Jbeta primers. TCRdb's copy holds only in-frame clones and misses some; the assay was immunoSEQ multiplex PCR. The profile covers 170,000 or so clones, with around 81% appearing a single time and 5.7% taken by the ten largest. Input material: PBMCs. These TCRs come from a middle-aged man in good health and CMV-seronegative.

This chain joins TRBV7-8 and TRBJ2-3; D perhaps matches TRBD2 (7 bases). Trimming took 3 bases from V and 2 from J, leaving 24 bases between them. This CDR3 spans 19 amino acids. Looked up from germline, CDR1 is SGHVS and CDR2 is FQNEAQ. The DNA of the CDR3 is TGTGCCAGCAGCTTGGTGGGGTTGGGGGGCGGGGGCTTCACAGATACGCAGTATTTT. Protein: CASSLVGLGGGGFTDTQYF. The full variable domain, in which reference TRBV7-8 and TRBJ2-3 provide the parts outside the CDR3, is GAGVSQSPRYKVAKRGQDVALRCDPISGHVSLFWYQQALGQGPEFLTYFQNEAQLDKSGLPSDRFFAERPEGSVSTLKIQRTQQEDSAVYLCASSLVGLGGGGFTDTQYFGPGTRLTVL.

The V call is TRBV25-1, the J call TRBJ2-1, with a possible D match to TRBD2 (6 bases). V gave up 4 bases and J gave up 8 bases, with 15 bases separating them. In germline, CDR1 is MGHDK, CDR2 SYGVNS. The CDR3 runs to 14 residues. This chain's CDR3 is CASSGVGPGDEQFF. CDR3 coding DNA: TGTGCCAGCAGTGGGGTGGGTCCGGGGGATGAGCAGTTCTTC.

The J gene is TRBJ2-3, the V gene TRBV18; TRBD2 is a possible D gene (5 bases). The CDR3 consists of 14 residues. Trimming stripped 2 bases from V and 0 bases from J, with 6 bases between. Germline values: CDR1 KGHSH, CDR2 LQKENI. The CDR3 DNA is TGTGCCAGCTCACCAAGGACTAGCACAGATACGCAGTATTTT. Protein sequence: CASSPRTSTDTQYF.